These 17 T cell receptor beta chains originate from one sample sequenced in a study of T cells in Graves' hyperthyroidism and ophthalmopathy. TCR beta CDR3 sequences were amplified from RNA transcripts. The HTBI primer set was used in a first-round RT-PCR of the TCR CDR3. TCRdb fed the multiplex PCR reads into MiXCR, producing one record per CDR3 protein. In the table there are 200,000 or so distinct CDR3 sequences, roughly a sixth of which are singletons. Sequencing was done on a sample of blood. These receptors all stem from a woman between 50 and 59 years old with Graves' hyperthyroidism.

The table lists this clonotype with many counts. J is TRBJ2-1 and V is TRBV2; 10 positions match TRBD2. J gave up 7 bases and V 7 bases, and 10 bases lay outside the gene matches. This CDR3 contains 15 residues. The germline CDR1 and CDR2 sequences are SNHLY and FYNNEI. CDR3 DNA sequence: TGTGCCAGCACCCGACCAGAACTAGCGGGAAATGAGCAGTTCTTC. Encoded protein: CASTRPELAGNEQFF. The full variable domain, completed using reference TRBV2 and TRBJ2-1, is EPEVTQTPSHQVTQMGQEVILRCVPISNHLYFYWYRQILGQKVEFLVSFYNNEISEKSEIFDDQFSVERPDGSNFTLKIRSTKLEDSAMYFCASTRPELAGNEQFFGPGTRLTVL.

The chain combines TRBV19 with TRBJ2-1, with D unresolved. This CDR3 has 15 residues. V lost 0 bases and J 0 bases, leaving 6 bases between the germline ends. The V gene's germline CDR1 is LNHDA and CDR2 SQIVND (reference sequence). Here the CDR3 DNA reads TGTGCCAGTAGTATAGAACGGAGCTCCTACAATGAGCAGTTCTTC. It specifies CASSIERSSYNEQFF.

The chain couples TRBV20-1 to TRBJ2-3; possibly TRBD1 or TRBD2 for D (5 bases each). Germline V gene data show CDR1 as DFQATT and CDR2 as SNEGSKA (reference sequence). CDR3 length: 13 residues. V was clipped by 5 bases and J by 4 bases, with 13 bases between them. The CDR3 DNA reads TGCAGTGCTGTGACCGGGACCCCAGATACGCAGTATTTT. It specifies CSAVTGTPDTQYF.

This clonotype was seen a few times. The rearrangement links TRBV7-8 to TRBJ1-2; D might be TRBD1 (5 bases). The CDR3 is 14 amino acids. The V and J ends lost 1 base and 8 bases respectively, with 14 bases between them. Germline V CDR1 and CDR2: SGHVS, FQNEAQ. CDR3 amino acids: CASSLGTTSGGYTF. The CDR3 DNA reads as TGTGCCAGCAGCTTAGGGACAACGTCGGGCGGCTACACCTTC.

This clonotype was observed many times. The DNA of the CDR3 is TGTGCTAGTGGTTTGGAACTAGCGTTCGCAGATACGCAGTATTTT. As protein: CASGLELAFADTQYF. The genes are TRBV12-5 and TRBJ2-3, with TRBD2 matching over 7 bases. The CDR3 loop spans 15 amino acids. V shed 1 base, J shed 4 bases, and the junction held 5 bases outside the gene matches. The germline gives CDR1 LGHNT, CDR2 FRNRAP.

There are many counts of this clonotype. The CDR3 here is CASSLQQGKNIQYF. CDR3 bases: TGTGCCAGCAGTCTTCAACAGGGCAAAAACATTCAGTACTTC. The chain employs TRBV6-1 and TRBJ2-4, with a tentative D call TRBD1 (6 bases). The germline CDR1 and CDR2 sequences are MNHNS and SASEGT. The CDR3 is 14 residues long. V was clipped by 5 bases and J by 3 bases, with 11 bases between them.

This clonotype was found many times. The genes are TRBV20-1 and TRBJ2-7, with 11 bases aligning to TRBD1. The CDR3 extends over 15 amino acids. Germline V gene sequence: CDR1 DFQATT, CDR2 SNEGSKA (reference sequence). Trimming removed 1 base from V and 2 bases from J; junction bases left unmatched: 4. The CDR3 sequence is CSARVGDRGTYEQYF. For the CDR3, the DNA is TGCAGTGCTAGAGTGGGGGACAGGGGGACCTACGAGCAGTACTTC.

This chain's CDR3 is CASSIGTSAAYEQYF. The DNA of the CDR3 is TGTGCCAGCAGCATCGGGACTAGCGCTGCCTACGAGCAGTACTTC. J is TRBJ2-7 and V is TRBV9, with TRBD2 matching over 10 bases. There are 15 residues in the CDR3. Germline CDR1 is SGDLS and CDR2 is YYNGEE. With 4 bases clipped from V and 2 bases from J, the junction kept 6 bases outside the gene matches.

This clonotype was recorded at least ten times. This sequence joins TRBV20-1 and TRBJ2-7, with 8 bases lining up with TRBD1. This CDR3 spans 14 amino acids. Losses at the gene ends were 6 bases for V and 1 base for J; bases not matched to a gene: 8. From germline, CDR1 is DFQATT and CDR2 SNEGSKA (reference sequence). The CDR3 DNA is TGCAGTGCCAGTCTAGGACAGGGATCCTACGAGCAGTACTTC. It translates to CSASLGQGSYEQYF.

This clonotype has at least ten counts. The chain has TRBV25-1 and TRBJ1-1; 8 bases are shared with TRBD1. After removal of 2 bases from V and 10 bases from J, the junction contained 9 bases not matched to a gene. Germline CDR1 is MGHDK and CDR2 is SYGVNS. The CDR3 is 14 residues long. The CDR3 region is CASSELSRGRGAFF. The CDR3 DNA follows: TGTGCCAGCAGTGAACTTAGCAGGGGGCGAGGAGCTTTCTTT.

The rearrangement joins TRBV20-1 to TRBJ2-7; maybe TRBD2 (6 bases). CDR1 is DFQATT and CDR2 is SNEGSKA in the germline V gene (reference sequence). Trimming took 6 bases from V and 7 from J, leaving 10 bases between them. The CDR3 is 10 residues long. CDR3 nucleotide sequence: TGCAGTGCGGAGGCGGGGGAGCAGTACTTC. It is translated as CSAEAGEQYF.

This clonotype has a handful of counts. The rearrangement uses TRBV28 and TRBJ1-4; D is uncertain. The V end lost 5 bases, the J end lost 0 bases, and 16 bases lay between the germline ends. CDR1 is MDHEN, CDR2 SYDVKM, per germline. The CDR3 sequence is 17 residues long. CDR3 coding DNA: TGTGCCAGCAGTCCGTCCCCGACACGTCCAACTAATGAAAAACTGTTTTTT. This codes for CASSPSPTRPTNEKLFF.

This clonotype has a count of ten or more. The rearrangement links TRBV2 to TRBJ1-1; no definite D call. The CDR3 runs to 13 residues. Deletions cut 6 bases from V and 6 bases from J, with 14 bases between. Germline V lookup: CDR1 SNHLY, CDR2 FYNNEI. CDR3 sequence: CASSTGRIAEAFF. The CDR3 region has the DNA TGTGCCAGCAGCACCGGGAGGATCGCTGAAGCTTTCTTT.

Many counts were recorded for this clonotype. J is TRBJ2-7 and V is TRBV5-1; no reliable D call. Trimming took off 3 bases at V and 0 bases at J, with 10 bases between the two ends. This CDR3 spans 14 amino acids. Germline V CDR1 and CDR2: SGHRS, YFSETQ. As DNA, the CDR3 is TGCGCCAGCAGCTCTGGCCGGTCCTCCTACGAGCAGTACTTC. This encodes CASSSGRSSYEQYF.

The table lists this clonotype with many counts. The chain recombines TRBV12-5 with TRBJ2-7, with a possible D match to TRBD1 (6 bases). CDR3 length equals 15 residues. Between the trimmed V and J ends, which lost 1 base and 2 bases, there was a span of 12 bases. Germline V gene sequence: CDR1 LGHNT, CDR2 FRNRAP. The CDR3 DNA follows: TGTGCTAGTGGTTTGGGGACAGACCTTACCTACGAGCAGTACTTC. Protein sequence: CASGLGTDLTYEQYF.

Many counts were recorded for this clonotype. The chain employs TRBV30 and TRBJ1-5; unclear D gene. V shed 5 bases and J shed 0 bases, with 8 bases lying between them. Germline values: CDR1 GTSNPN, CDR2 SVGIG (reference sequence). The CDR3 sequence is 13 residues long. The CDR3 DNA reads TGTGCCTGGGCACCTGATAGCAATCAGCCCCAGCATTTT. Protein: CAWAPDSNQPQHF.

The chain carries TRBV20-1 and TRBJ1-6, with TRBD1 matching 8 bases. The CDR3 has 15 amino acids. The junction had 8 bases not matched to a gene; V was cut back by 0 bases and J by 10 bases. Germline-derived CDR1 and CDR2 are DFQATT and SNEGSKA (reference sequence). The CDR3 sequence: CSARENRGNVSPLHF. DNA of the CDR3: TGCAGTGCTAGAGAAAACAGGGGGAACGTCTCACCCCTCCACTTT.